The clone carrying this T cell receptor (beta chain) occurred a few times. This sample was taken from a study of patients and donors after allogeneic stem cell transplantation. Germline V gene lookup returns CDR1 DFQATT and CDR2 SNEGSKA (reference sequence). The CDR3 totals 14 residues. With 8 bases removed from V and 7 bases from J, the gap between germline ends came to 21 bases. In TCRdb, the RT-PCR reads were re-called with MiXCR into one record per CDR3 protein. The sample lists 50,000 to 60,000 distinct CDR3 sequences, about 14% occurring once. Sequenced sample: blood, either unsorted or a sorted T cell fraction (not recorded which). V gene TRBV20-1 combines with J gene TRBJ2-1, with D possibly TRBD2 on 6 matching bases. This clonotype originated in a human donor who was either an allogeneic HSCT recipient or a stem cell or donor lymphocyte infusion donor (not recorded which). It is not recorded whose cells these are; they may come from a transplant donor. The CDR3 loop reads CSPLGGPGTNEQFF. The DNA of the CDR3 is TGCAGTCCCTTAGGAGGGCCGGGGACGAATGAGCAGTTCTTC.